This T cell receptor beta chain was retrieved from a study of identical twins. Germline lookup yields CDR1 SNHLY and CDR2 FYNNEI. V lost 6 bases and J lost 9; bases outside the gene matches: 10. This CDR3 contains 14 residues. One entry per CDR3 protein, called by TCRdb with MiXCR from the 5' RACE reads. This table has 1.5 million to 2 million distinct CDR3 sequences, about 32% appearing once. The TCR comes from a newborn girl in good health. This chain joins TRBV2 and TRBJ2-2; TRBD1 aligns across 7 bases. The sample comprised cord blood. CDR3 amino acids: CASRRQGRLRELFF. In DNA, the CDR3 is TGTGCCAGCAGGAGACAGGGCAGGTTGCGGGAGCTGTTTTTT.